The clone carrying this TCR beta chain was seen once. Its antigen is unknown. The source of the sample is a study of CD8+ T cells in alopecia areata. Looking at the study overall: Patients received oral tofacitinib, 5 to 10 mg twice daily, for moderate-to-severe alopecia areata.

V lost 0 bases, J lost 10 bases, and 6 bases lay in between. Germline V lookup: CDR1 SQVTM, CDR2 ANQGSEA. This CDR3 has 10 residues. Following RNA extraction, reverse transcription yielded cDNA that acted as the sequencing template. The table came from immunoSEQ multiplex PCR; TCRdb's copy has only in-frame clones and leaves some out. The sample holds about 150,000 clones, more than 45% seen once. Cell sorting on a FACSAria was used to separate CD4+ and CD8+ T cells from the PBMCs. Study results and caveats: Relative to mice, TCR sharing across patients was less clear, a difference possibly HLA-related.

This material consisted of CD8+ T cells sorted from blood, taken at week 0. This sequence was found in a human donor with alopecia areata. The genes are TRBV29-1 and TRBJ1-2; D is ambiguous. CDR3 protein: CSVEDGDYTF. The CDR3 coding sequence is TGCAGCGTTGAAGATGGGGACTACACCTTC. Combining the CDR3 with reference TRBV29-1 and TRBJ1-2 gives the whole variable domain SAVISQKPSRDICQRGTSLTIQCQVDSQVTMMFWYRQQPGQSLTLIATANQGSEATYESGFVIDKFPISRPNLTFSTLTVSNMSPEDSSIYLCSVEDGDYTFGSGTRLTVV.